This TCR beta chain derives from a study of glioma-infiltrating T cells after dendritic cell vaccination. TCRdb keeps only in-frame clones here, not all; method: immunoSEQ multiplex PCR. The sample holds more than 95,000 clones, approximately 80% seen once. V was pared by 8 bases and J by 10 bases, with 5 bases of the junction left unmatched. Germline V gene sequence: CDR1 GTSNPN, CDR2 SVGIG (reference sequence). This CDR3 has 10 amino acids. This specimen consisted of blood, obtained before dendritic cell vaccination. The rearrangement uses TRBV30 and TRBJ1-3, with 7 bases identical to TRBD1. This TCR was sampled from a human donor with glioblastoma. The CDR3 region is CAINRGTIYF. The CDR3 DNA is TGTGCCATAAACAGGGGAACCATATATTTT.